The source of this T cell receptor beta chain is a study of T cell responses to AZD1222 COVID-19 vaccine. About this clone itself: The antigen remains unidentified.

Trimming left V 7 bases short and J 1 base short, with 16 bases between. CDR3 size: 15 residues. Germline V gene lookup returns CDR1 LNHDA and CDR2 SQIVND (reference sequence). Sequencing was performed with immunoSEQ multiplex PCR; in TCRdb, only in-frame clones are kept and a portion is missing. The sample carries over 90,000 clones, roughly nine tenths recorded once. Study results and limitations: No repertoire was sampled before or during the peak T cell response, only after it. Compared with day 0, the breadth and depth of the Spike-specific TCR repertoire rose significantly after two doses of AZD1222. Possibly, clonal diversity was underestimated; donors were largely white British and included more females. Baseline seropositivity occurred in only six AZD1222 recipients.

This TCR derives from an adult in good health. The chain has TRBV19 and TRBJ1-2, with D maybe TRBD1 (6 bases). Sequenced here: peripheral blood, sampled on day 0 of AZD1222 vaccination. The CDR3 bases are TGTGCCAGTATGGGGACAAACGCCTTTAACTATGGCTACACCTTC. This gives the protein CASMGTNAFNYGYTF.